The clone carrying this TCR beta chain has a handful of counts. This CDR3 has 19 amino acids. Germline V gene sequence: CDR1 GTSNPN, CDR2 SVGIG (reference sequence). V lost 3 bases and J 1 base, leaving 22 bases between the germline ends. The use of a sample-barcoded 5' primer and a J-beta primer mix characterized a second PCR of about 7 to 12 cycles. In TCRdb, the 5' RACE reads were re-called with MiXCR into one record per CDR3 protein. This table holds roughly 1,500,000 distinct CDR3 sequences, 30% to 40% found once. The data are from a study of blood T cells in healthy people across ages. The clonotype originates from a woman aged 25 to 45 in good health. The chain joins TRBV30 to TRBJ2-6; a weak D match, TRBD1 (6 bases). The specimen sequenced was blood. DNA for the CDR3: TGTGCCTGGAGAACCCTCCCTCCGACAGGTACATCTGGGGCCAACGTCCTGACTTTC. This encodes CAWRTLPPTGTSGANVLTF.